What follows is one TCR beta chain and its context. The target antigen is unknown. This specimen comes from a study of T cell responses to AZD1222 COVID-19 vaccine. The assay was immunoSEQ multiplex PCR, and TCRdb's table has in-frame clones only and misses some. Among approximately 88,000 clones listed, around 92% were seen once. General study results and limits: Clonal diversity was possibly underestimated, and the donors were mostly white British, with more females.

This clonotype was obtained from an adult in good health. Here the sequenced sample was peripheral blood, taken on day 0 of AZD1222 vaccination.

The CDR3 reads CAISDTTRHREGGYTF. DNA for the CDR3: TGTGCCATCAGTGATACCACCCGTCACAGGGAGGGTGGCTACACCTTC. V is TRBV10-3 and J is TRBJ1-2; tentative D call: TRBD1 (6 bases). This CDR3 spans 16 amino acids. Germline V gene sequence: CDR1 ENHRY, CDR2 SYGVKD. V was cut by 3 bases and J by 7 bases, with 21 bases left in between.